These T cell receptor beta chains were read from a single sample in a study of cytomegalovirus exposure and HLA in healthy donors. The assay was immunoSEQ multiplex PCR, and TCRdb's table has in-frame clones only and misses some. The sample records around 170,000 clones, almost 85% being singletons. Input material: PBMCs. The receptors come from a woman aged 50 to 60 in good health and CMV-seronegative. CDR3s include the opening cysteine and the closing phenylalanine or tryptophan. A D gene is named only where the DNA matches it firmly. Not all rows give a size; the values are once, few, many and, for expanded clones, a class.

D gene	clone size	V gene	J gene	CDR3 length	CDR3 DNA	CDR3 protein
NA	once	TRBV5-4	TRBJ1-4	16	TGTGCCAGCAGCTTAAGCGGGGGGACAACTAATGAAAAACTGTTTTTT	CASSLSGGTTNEKLFF
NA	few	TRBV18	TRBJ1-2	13	TGTGCCAGCTCACCTTATGGGGGGTATGGCTACACCTTC	CASSPYGGYGYTF
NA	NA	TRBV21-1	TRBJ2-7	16	TGTGCCAGCAGCTCTCAGCGGGGGCCTAGCTCCTACGAGCAGTACTTC	CASSSQRGPSSYEQYF
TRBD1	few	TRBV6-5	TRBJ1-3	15	TGTGCCAGCAGGAGACAGGGCGTATCTGGAAACACCATATATTTT	CASRRQGVSGNTIYF
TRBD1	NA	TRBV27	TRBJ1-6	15	TGTGCCAGCAGTTTCGGGACAGGAGCTAATTCACCCCTCCACTTT	CASSFGTGANSPLHF
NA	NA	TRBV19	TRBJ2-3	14	TGTGCCAGTAGTATAGGCAGGGCAACAGATACGCAGTATTTT	CASSIGRATDTQYF
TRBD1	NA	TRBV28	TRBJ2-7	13	TGTGCCAGCAGTGCGACAGGGAAGTACGAGCAGTACTTC	CASSATGKYEQYF
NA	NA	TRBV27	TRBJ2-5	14	TGTGCCAGCAGTTCGCGGGGACTTGAAGAGACCCAGTACTTC	CASSSRGLEETQYF
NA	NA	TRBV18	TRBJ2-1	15	TGTGCCAGCTCGCTTCCGGGACAACGGAACTTTGAGCAGTTCTTC	CASSLPGQRNFEQFF
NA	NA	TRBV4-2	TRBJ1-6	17	TGTGCCAGCAGCCAAGTATCGGGGAGTGGTCGTGGTTCACCCCTCCACTTT	CASSQVSGSGRGSPLHF
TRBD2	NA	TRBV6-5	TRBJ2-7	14	TGTGCCAGCAGTTACTCGATCCTAGCGGGACCTAAGTACTTC	CASSYSILAGPKYF
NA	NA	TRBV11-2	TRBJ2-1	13	TGTGCCAGCCGTCGGGGTCAGGACAATGAGCAGTTCTTC	CASRRGQDNEQFF
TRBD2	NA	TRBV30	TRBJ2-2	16	TGTGCCTGGAGCATGGGGACTTCCCCGGGGGGTGGGGAGCTGTTTTTT	CAWSMGTSPGGGELFF
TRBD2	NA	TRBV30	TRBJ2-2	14	TGTGCCTGGAGACTAGCGGGAGTTGTCGGGGAGCTGTTTTTT	CAWRLAGVVGELFF
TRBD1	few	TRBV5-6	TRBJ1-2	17	TGTGCCAGCAGCCTCGGACAGGGGGCAATCTCCTATGGTGGCTACACCTTC	CASSLGQGAISYGGYTF
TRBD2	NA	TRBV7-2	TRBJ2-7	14	TGTGCCAGCAGACGGACTAGCGGGCCCTACGAGCAGTACTTC	CASRRTSGPYEQYF
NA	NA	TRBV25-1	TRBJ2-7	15	TGTGCCAGCAGTGAAACACAGGGTTTGGCCTACGAGCAGTACTTC	CASSETQGLAYEQYF
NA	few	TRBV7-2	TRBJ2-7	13	TGTGCCAGCAGCTTAGCAGAAACTAGAGGGTGGTACTTC	CASSLAETRGWYF
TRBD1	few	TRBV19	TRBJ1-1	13	TGTGCCAGTAGTGACAGGGGTAGTACTGAAGCTTTCTTT	CASSDRGSTEAFF
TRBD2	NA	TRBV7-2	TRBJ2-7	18	TGTGCCAGCAGCTTAGTGTCTAGCGGGGGGGCAAAATCCTACGAGCAGTACTTC	CASSLVSSGGAKSYEQYF
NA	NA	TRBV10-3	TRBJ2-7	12	TGTGCCATCAGTGAGACCGGCTACGAGCAGTACTTC	CAISETGYEQYF
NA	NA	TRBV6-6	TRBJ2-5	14	TGTGCCAGCAGCCCGGGACAAATCCAAGAGACCCAGTACTTC	CASSPGQIQETQYF